Listed below are T cell receptor beta chains from one sample, sequenced in a study of T cell responses to AZD1222 COVID-19 vaccine. Sequencing was performed with immunoSEQ multiplex PCR; in TCRdb, only in-frame clones are kept and a portion is missing. The sample carries 150,000 to 200,000 clones, approximately 95% recorded once. The material was peripheral blood, obtained on day 0 of AZD1222 vaccination. These receptors originate from an adult in good health. The conserved cysteine and the conserved F or W are not part of the CDR3 here.

>TRBV18
ASSTDRGFKGNTIY
>TRBV19
ASSNIRGLYNEQF
>TRBV6-5
ASSYSTAVDNEKLF
>TRBV19
ASDRTGAGNTIY
>TRBV5-1
ASSWGTSTDTQY
>TRBV11-2
ASSLISSAPAGELF
>TRBV18
ASSRRTGSFDQPQH
>TRBV12-3/TRBV12-4
ASSPYNNEQF
>TRBV2
ASSLTGRWNYGYT
>TRBV6-5
ASSPLQMNTEAF
>TRBV7-9
ASSQPNSADTQY
>TRBV6-2/TRBV6-3
ASSSLLAGVAGTDTQY
>TRBV5-1
ASRRDSFISGNTIY
>TRBV4-2
ASSQGAIPGQEFYGYT
>TRBV4-1
ASSLILSYGYT
>TRBV28
AALSGSTEAF
>TRBV27
ASTYPGTGGYT
>TRBV11-2
ASSADWANEQF
>TRBV11-2
ASSQPGTGGNTIY
>TRBV12-3/TRBV12-4
ASSLRNTGELF
>TRBV7-6
ASSLSGSSYNEQF
>TRBV15
ATSRAGGPNYGYT
>TRBV5-1
ASSSPEGEETQY
>TRBV12-5
ASGLVLGGNRGRIGYT
>TRBV27
ASSSYRDRVNQPQH
>TRBV5-1
ASSLRTGGNGYT
>TRBV4-1
ASSQRTGGANTIY
>TRBV5-6
ASSWSLFRGDYGYT
>TRBV29-1
SVLNPGQDNYGYT